These 23 T cell receptor beta chains were all obtained from the same sample, sequenced in a study of blood T cell repertoires in COVID-19. Data came from immunoSEQ multiplex PCR; TCRdb stores just in-frame clones and leaves some out. Here the sample spans roughly 160,000 clones, roughly nine tenths being singletons. Sequencing used peripheral blood. These receptors originate from a man in his fifties with acute or convalescent COVID-19.

A word on this clone: Other DNA sequences within the sample encode an identical CDR3. The chain recombines TRBV6-2 or TRBV6-3 with TRBJ1-1; D is unclear. The CDR3 runs 13 residues. Trimming left V 3 bases short and J 0 bases short, with 5 bases between. From germline, CDR1 is MNHEY and CDR2 SVGEGT. This chain's CDR3 is CASSYTLNTEAFF. The DNA for the CDR3 is TGTGCCAGCAGTTATACATTGAACACTGAAGCTTTCTTT.

The V gene is TRBV30, the J gene TRBJ2-1; D unresolved. Germline V lookup: CDR1 GTSNPN, CDR2 SVGIG (reference sequence). The CDR3 spans 11 residues. V dropped 2 bases and J dropped 7 bases, with 6 bases sitting between them. Written as DNA, the CDR3 is TGTGCCTGGAGTCAGAGGAATGAGCAGTTCTTC. It specifies CAWSQRNEQFF.

The rearrangement uses TRBV7-2 and TRBJ1-2; 11 nucleotides align to TRBD1. The junction had 13 bases not matched to a gene; V was cut back by 8 bases and J by 5 bases. The CDR3 is made up of 16 amino acids. Germline CDR1 SGHTA, CDR2 FQGNSA. CDR3 sequence reads: CASQPRRGQGGYGYTF. The CDR3 DNA sequence: TGTGCCAGCCAACCTCGCCGGGGACAGGGGGGATATGGCTACACCTTC. The full variable domain, rest sourced from reference TRBV7-2 and TRBJ1-2, is GAGVSQSPSNKVTEKGKDVELRCDPISGHTALYWYRQSLGQGLEFLIYFQGNSAPDKSGLPSDRFSAERTGGSVSTLTIQRTQQEDSAVYLCASQPRRGQGGYGYTFGSGTRLTVV.

V and J are TRBV6-5 and TRBJ1-2, with TRBD1 matching 10 bases. The ends lost 3 bases at V and 9 bases at J; junction bases unmatched: 7. The CDR3 spans 14 residues. CDR1 and CDR2 from the germline V gene are MNHEY and SVGAGI. CDR3 DNA: TGTGCCAGCAGTTATCAAGGGGACAGGGGAAGCTACACCTTC. Translation: CASSYQGDRGSYTF.

J is TRBJ2-1 and V is TRBV19; 11 bases agree with TRBD2. With V trimmed by 9 bases and J by 10 bases, 26 bases remained unmatched. Germline V gene sequence: CDR1 LNHDA, CDR2 SQIVND (reference sequence). The CDR3 loop spans 19 amino acids. The CDR3 here is CASQRGRSASGGLHYEQFF. The CDR3 coding sequence is TGTGCCAGCCAAAGAGGGCGGTCTGCTAGCGGGGGGCTACATTACGAGCAGTTCTTC. Filled out from reference TRBV19 and TRBJ2-1, the complete variable domain reads DGGITQSPKYLFRKEGQNVTLSCEQNLNHDAMYWYRQDPGQGLRLIYYSQIVNDFQKGDIAEGYSVSREKKESFPLTVTSAQKNPTAFYLCASQRGRSASGGLHYEQFFGPGTRLTVL.

The chain employs TRBV19 and TRBJ1-2; TRBD1 agrees at 10 bases. With V trimmed by 1 base and J by 7 bases, 3 bases remained unmatched. Germline CDR1 and CDR2: LNHDA and SQIVND (reference sequence). CDR3 size: 14 residues. The CDR3 sequence: CASSIARDRGGYTF. The CDR3 bases are TGTGCCAGTAGTATAGCCCGGGACAGGGGTGGCTACACCTTC.

The chain is built from TRBV11-2 and TRBJ2-3, with D perhaps matching TRBD2 (6 bases). CDR1 SGHAT and CDR2 FQNNGV come from the germline V gene. Trimming stripped 5 bases from V and 3 bases from J, with 18 bases between. The CDR3 runs to 16 residues. Here the CDR3 reads CASSAYAAGPTDTQYF. Here the CDR3 DNA reads TGTGCCAGCAGCGCATATGCTGCGGGACCGACAGATACGCAGTATTTT.

Only one count was recorded for this clone. The J gene is TRBJ1-1, the V gene TRBV10-3; D call uncertain. CDR3 length: 15 amino acids. CDR1 is ENHRY and CDR2 is SYGVKD in the germline V gene. V was cut by 2 bases and J by 4 bases, with 14 bases left in between. The DNA of the CDR3 is TGTGCCATCAGTGAGCAAGGACTGGGCCTCACTGAAGCTTTCTTT. Translating gives CAISEQGLGLTEAFF.

Here the CDR3 DNA reads TGTGCCAGCTCCCCCGGGACAGGGATTGAAGCTTTCTTT. Its protein is CASSPGTGIEAFF. This rearrangement joins TRBV18 to TRBJ1-1; TRBD1 agrees at 9 bases. CDR1 and CDR2 from the germline V gene are KGHSH and LQKENI. V trimming: 6 bases; J trimming: 7 bases; junction bases outside the gene matches: 6. The CDR3 is 13 amino acids.

The rearrangement joins TRBV6-4 to TRBJ2-3; TRBD2 matches 10 bases. V lost 5 bases and J lost 5; bases outside the gene matches: 10. The CDR3 has 16 residues. Germline lookup yields CDR1 MRHNA and CDR2 SNTAGT. CDR3 protein: CASSQGLAGAGDTQYF. CDR3 coding DNA: TGTGCCAGCAGTCAAGGCCTAGCGGGAGCTGGAGATACGCAGTATTTT.

This clone was seen just once. The V call is TRBV19, the J call TRBJ1-2, with a tentative D call TRBD1 (6 bases). Looked up from germline, CDR1 is LNHDA and CDR2 is SQIVND (reference sequence). This CDR3 comprises 12 residues. V was shortened by 5 bases and J by 5 bases, with 9 bases between the two germline ends. CDR3 sequence reads: CASSAGTYGYTF. CDR3 sequence (DNA): TGTGCCAGTAGTGCAGGGACATATGGCTACACCTTC.

The chain combines TRBV5-5 with TRBJ1-2; TRBD1 might be the D (5 bases). This CDR3 is 16 amino acids long. The germline V and J ends were trimmed by 3 bases and 4 bases, with 19 bases remaining between them. The germline V gene has CDR1 SGHKS and CDR2 YYEKEE (reference sequence). Here the CDR3 DNA reads TGTGCCAGCAGCTCCATGCCAGACAGTCCCAGCTATGGCTACACCTTC. Its translation is CASSSMPDSPSYGYTF. Looking up the rest from reference TRBV5-5 and TRBJ1-2 gives the full variable domain: DAGVTQSPTHLIKTRGQQVTLRCSPISGHKSVSWYQQVLGQGPQFIFQYYEKEERGRGNFPDRFSARQFPNYSSELNVNALLLGDSALYLCASSSMPDSPSYGYTFGSGTRLTVV.

Here the CDR3 reads CASSLDQQGHTEAFF. CDR3 coding DNA: TGTGCCAGCAGCTTAGATCAGCAGGGGCACACTGAAGCTTTCTTT. The V and J genes are TRBV11-2 and TRBJ1-1; perhaps TRBD1 as D (6 bases). Trimming removed 0 bases from V and 3 bases from J, with 11 bases in between. This CDR3 is 15 amino acids long. From germline, CDR1 is SGHAT and CDR2 FQNNGV.

The chain has TRBV19 and TRBJ1-5; 9 bases are shared with TRBD1. The germline V gene encodes CDR1 LNHDA and CDR2 SQIVND (reference sequence). The CDR3 consists of 15 residues. The ends lost 7 bases at V and 5 bases at J; junction bases unmatched: 9. The CDR3 here is CASNPGQGRYQPQHF. DNA of the CDR3: TGTGCCAGTAACCCCGGACAGGGGCGGTATCAGCCCCAGCATTTT. Filled out from reference TRBV19 and TRBJ1-5, the complete variable domain reads DGGITQSPKYLFRKEGQNVTLSCEQNLNHDAMYWYRQDPGQGLRLIYYSQIVNDFQKGDIAEGYSVSREKKESFPLTVTSAQKNPTAFYLCASNPGQGRYQPQHFGDGTRLSIL.

This clone was detected only once. The genes are TRBV23-1 and TRBJ1-2, with TRBD1 matching over 7 bases. TRBV23-1 is recorded as an ORF, its role being uncertain. V gave up 4 bases and J gave up 2 bases; unmatched junction bases: 4. The CDR3 length is 14 residues. Here the CDR3 reads CASSPPDRNYGYTF. The CDR3 coding sequence is TGCGCCAGCAGTCCCCCGGACAGGAACTATGGCTACACCTTC.

The genes are TRBV6-1 and TRBJ1-2, with 7 nucleotides matching TRBD1. This CDR3 spans 17 amino acids. Trimming removed 0 bases from V and 6 bases from J; junction bases left unmatched: 13. From germline, CDR1 is MNHNS and CDR2 SASEGT. CDR3 nucleotide sequence: TGTGCCAGCAGTGAAGCGCGGAAGGGACAGTGGAATAATGGCTACACCTTC. As protein: CASSEARKGQWNNGYTF.

This rearrangement joins TRBV5-6 to TRBJ1-3; TRBD1 aligns across 9 bases. J lost 2 bases, V lost 3 bases, and 6 bases had no gene match. The CDR3 runs to 16 residues. CDR1 SGHDT and CDR2 YYEEEE come from the germline V gene. CDR3 sequence reads: CASSSYRDRAGNTIYF. In nucleotides, the CDR3 is TGTGCCAGCAGCTCGTACCGGGACAGGGCTGGAAACACCATATATTTT.

The rearrangement uses TRBV5-1 and TRBJ1-2; D remains unclear. This CDR3 has 13 amino acids. Germline CDR1 and CDR2: SGHRS and YFSETQ. Trimming removed 3 bases from V and 5 bases from J, with 11 bases in between. This CDR3 is CASSSEGSYGYTF. The DNA of the CDR3 is TGCGCCAGCAGCTCCGAGGGCAGTTATGGCTACACCTTC.

V usage is TRBV19 and J usage is TRBJ2-7; 7 bases match TRBD1. V shed 7 bases, J shed 3 bases, and the junction held 9 bases outside the gene matches. CDR3 length: 14 residues. CDR1 and CDR2 (germline): LNHDA, SQIVND (reference sequence). The CDR3 reads CASTSVTGHYEQYF. CDR3 nucleotides: TGTGCCAGTACATCGGTGACAGGGCACTACGAGCAGTACTTC. The complete variable domain, with remaining parts taken from reference TRBV19 and TRBJ2-7, reads DGGITQSPKYLFRKEGQNVTLSCEQNLNHDAMYWYRQDPGQGLRLIYYSQIVNDFQKGDIAEGYSVSREKKESFPLTVTSAQKNPTAFYLCASTSVTGHYEQYFGPGTRLTVT.

The J gene is TRBJ2-1, the V gene TRBV2; 12 nucleotides agree with TRBD2. This CDR3 is 15 amino acids long. Trimming cost V 1 base and J 8 bases; bases outside gene matches: 3. Germline lookup yields CDR1 SNHLY and CDR2 FYNNEI. The CDR3 spells CASSEERTSGDEQFF. The CDR3 DNA sequence: TGTGCCAGCAGTGAAGAGAGGACTAGCGGGGATGAGCAGTTCTTC. Variable domain in full (rest from reference TRBV2 and TRBJ2-1): EPEVTQTPSHQVTQMGQEVILRCVPISNHLYFYWYRQILGQKVEFLVSFYNNEISEKSEIFDDQFSVERPDGSNFTLKIRSTKLEDSAMYFCASSEERTSGDEQFFGPGTRLTVL.

In nucleotides, the CDR3 is TGTGCCAGCAGCTTGGGCCGACTAGACTACAATGAGCAGTTCTTC. Translation: CASSLGRLDYNEQFF. The V and J genes are TRBV7-3 and TRBJ2-1, with D possibly TRBD2 on 6 matching bases. The CDR3 runs to 15 residues. Per germline, CDR1 SGHTA and CDR2 FQGTGA. Trimming pared 3 bases from V and 3 bases from J, leaving 12 bases between.

This sequence joins TRBV7-2 and TRBJ2-3; 12 positions agree with TRBD2. J gave up 0 bases and V 5 bases, and 12 bases lay outside the gene matches. Germline loops: CDR1 SGHTA, CDR2 FQGNSA. This CDR3 comprises 19 residues. In DNA, the CDR3 is TGTGCCAGCAGCCGCAGGACTAGCGGGGAGGCAAAGAGCACAGATACGCAGTATTTT. The encoded protein is CASSRRTSGEAKSTDTQYF.

The V and J genes are TRBV3-1 (or the pseudogene TRBV3-2) and TRBJ2-1, with 8 nucleotides matching TRBD1. This CDR3 contains 15 residues. Germline trimming cut 4 bases from V and 4 bases from J; bases unmatched to any gene: 6. Looked up from germline, CDR1 is LGHDT and CDR2 is YNNKEL (reference sequence). The CDR3 nucleotides are TGTGCCAGCAGCCCATCAGGGGGCGGATACAATGAGCAGTTCTTC. This codes for CASSPSGGGYNEQFF.